This T cell receptor beta chain was sequenced during a study of blood T cell repertoires in COVID-19. For the study at large: COVID-19 samples collected from the United States, Italy and Spain covered acute and convalescent phases. Sources were T cells, B-cell-depleted T cells, or PBMCs; the material itself was cDNA or gDNA.

As processed by the authors: Reference gene primer amplification yielded estimated nucleated cell counts. Here immunoSEQ multiplex PCR was the method, and the copy in TCRdb shows in-frame clones only, minus some. V and J calls and clone size are those listed in that table; D and trimming were worked out from the DNA. This table has approximately 35,000 clones, 75% to 85% appearing once. With V trimmed by 1 base and J by 4 bases, 11 bases remained unmatched. The length of the CDR3 is 19 residues. Germline CDR1 SNHLY, CDR2 FYNNEI. The rearrangement uses TRBV2 and TRBJ1-5, with 12 bases fitting TRBD1. The material sequenced was peripheral blood. The source of this sequence is a human donor in a cohort sampled during active COVID-19. CDR3 residues: CASSEVRDRGLLGNQPQHF. The DNA for the CDR3 is TGTGCCAGCAGTGAAGTCCGGGACAGGGGGCTTTTAGGGAATCAGCCCCAGCATTTT.